A single sample gave rise to the 16 T cell receptor beta chains below, sequenced in a study of cytomegalovirus exposure and HLA in healthy donors. TCRdb keeps only in-frame clones here, not all; method: immunoSEQ multiplex PCR. The sample includes 110,000 or so clones, roughly 88% of them seen just once. Sample: PBMCs. These receptors were collected from a man in his late teens or twenties in good health and CMV-seronegative.

The chain recombines TRBV7-2 with TRBJ1-1; TRBD1 agrees at 7 bases. The V and J ends lost 1 base and 11 bases, in that order; junction bases with no gene match: 10. This CDR3 spans 14 amino acids. Germline lookup yields CDR1 SGHTA and CDR2 FQGNSA. The CDR3 here is CASSLDPQTGYAFF. DNA for the CDR3: TGTGCCAGCAGCTTAGATCCCCAGACAGGGTATGCTTTCTTT.

V is TRBV30 and J is TRBJ1-3; D not certain. The CDR3 loop spans 14 amino acids. Per germline, CDR1 GTSNPN and CDR2 SVGIG (reference sequence). V lost 0 bases, J lost 0 bases, and 6 bases lay in between. DNA for the CDR3: TGTGCCTGGAGTGTGGGCAGCTCTGGAAACACCATATATTTT. It yields the protein CAWSVGSSGNTIYF.

The chain uses TRBV18 and TRBJ2-5; 7 bases line up with TRBD1. CDR1 KGHSH and CDR2 LQKENI come from the germline V gene. The CDR3 contains 12 residues. J gave up 2 bases and V 6 bases, and 0 bases lay outside the gene matches. The CDR3 DNA reads TGTGCCAGCTCGGGACAGCAAGAGACCCAGTACTTC. Translating it yields CASSGQQETQYF.

The V call is TRBV27, the J call TRBJ1-4; 7 nucleotides align to TRBD1. V was clipped by 3 bases and J by 9 bases; unmatched bases: 10. CDR3 size: 15 residues. Germline V gene data show CDR1 as MNHEY and CDR2 as SMNVEV (reference sequence). The CDR3 reads CASSFSDRNSKKLFF. In DNA, the CDR3 is TGTGCCAGCAGTTTTTCGGACAGGAATTCTAAAAAACTGTTTTTT.

The rearrangement joins TRBV28 to TRBJ1-1, with a possible D match to TRBD1 (5 bases). The CDR3 runs 15 residues. The V and J ends lost 5 bases and 0 bases respectively, with 13 bases between them. CDR1 MDHEN and CDR2 SYDVKM come from the germline V gene. Here the CDR3 DNA reads TGTGCCAGCAGTCCCCAGACAGTTTTGAACACTGAAGCTTTCTTT. It yields the protein CASSPQTVLNTEAFF.

This clone has just a few counts. This sequence joins TRBV14 and TRBJ1-2; TRBD1 matches at 7 bases. Germline CDR1 reads SGHDN; CDR2 reads FVKESK. V was clipped by 0 bases and J by 4 bases; unmatched bases: 5. The CDR3 extends over 15 amino acids. As DNA, the CDR3 is TGTGCCAGCAGCCAAGATCAGACAGGGTTCTATGGCTACACCTTC. Amino acids: CASSQDQTGFYGYTF. Using reference TRBV14 and TRBJ1-2 for the parts outside the CDR3, the full variable domain is EAGVTQFPSHSVIEKGQTVTLRCDPISGHDNLYWYRRVMGKEIKFLLHFVKESKQDESGMPNNRFLAERTGGTYSTLKVQPAELEDSGVYFCASSQDQTGFYGYTFGSGTRLTVV.

The chain's CDR3 is CASIKAGVSNQPQHF. The CDR3 nucleotides read TGTGCCAGTATCAAGGCAGGGGTCAGCAATCAGCCCCAGCATTTT. This chain connects TRBV19 to TRBJ1-5; tentatively, D is TRBD1 (6 bases). In germline, CDR1 is LNHDA, CDR2 SQIVND (reference sequence). This CDR3 is 15 amino acids long. V was pared by 7 bases and J by 1 base, with 14 bases between.

V usage is TRBV18 and J usage is TRBJ2-1, with 9 nucleotides matching TRBD2. The germline gives CDR1 KGHSH, CDR2 LQKENI. This CDR3 region has 15 residues. Trimming at V came to 3 bases and at J to 8 bases, leaving 8 bases not matched to a gene. CDR3 protein: CASSPTSGSLDEQFF. Written as DNA, the CDR3 is TGTGCCAGCTCACCTACTAGCGGGTCTTTGGATGAGCAGTTCTTC.

This clone was observed a handful of times. This chain links TRBV11-3 with TRBJ2-2; 16 bases map to TRBD2. V shed 5 bases, J shed 6 bases, and the junction held 3 bases outside the gene matches. The CDR3 has 16 residues. CDR1 and CDR2 (germline): SGHNT, YENEEA. CDR3 bases: TGTGCCAGCAGCATCGGGACTAGCGGGGGGGCCGGGGAGCTGTTTTTT. This codes for CASSIGTSGGAGELFF.

The chain employs TRBV19 and TRBJ2-7; 7 bases fit TRBD2. The CDR3 runs to 14 residues. Looked up from germline, CDR1 is LNHDA and CDR2 is SQIVND (reference sequence). V was pared by 5 bases and J by 1 base, with 5 bases of the junction left unmatched. The CDR3 DNA is TGTGCCAGTAGTCCTAGCGGAGGATCCTACGAGCAGTACTTC. This translates into CASSPSGGSYEQYF.

The CDR3 here is CASSLGLAGGIYNEQFF. DNA of the CDR3: TGTGCCAGCAGCTTAGGGCTAGCGGGAGGGATCTACAATGAGCAGTTCTTC. The rearrangement uses TRBV7-2 and TRBJ2-1; 12 bases match TRBD2. V shed 1 base, J shed 3 bases, and the junction held 4 bases outside the gene matches. The CDR3 contains 17 residues. Germline CDR1 reads SGHTA; CDR2 reads FQGNSA.

This clone showed up just once. The rearrangement links TRBV27 to TRBJ1-1; 9 nucleotides match TRBD1. Germline loops: CDR1 MNHEY, CDR2 SMNVEV (reference sequence). After removal of 6 bases from V and 2 bases from J, the junction contained 7 bases not matched to a gene. The CDR3 covers 15 residues. The CDR3 protein is CASSPMGQGNTEAFF. The CDR3 nucleotides read TGTGCCAGCAGCCCTATGGGACAGGGTAACACTGAAGCTTTCTTT.

CDR3 protein: CASSSGGWGTEAFF. CDR3 nucleotides: TGTGCCAGCAGTTCGGGGGGCTGGGGCACTGAAGCTTTCTTT. This chain connects TRBV27 to TRBJ1-1; D is perhaps TRBD1 (6 bases). The CDR3 spans 14 residues. V lost 4 bases, J lost 4 bases, and 13 bases lay in between. Germline V gene lookup returns CDR1 MNHEY and CDR2 SMNVEV (reference sequence).

The rearrangement links TRBV6-6 to TRBJ2-7; 9 bases line up with TRBD1. Germline V CDR1 and CDR2: MNHNY, SVGAGI (reference sequence). The ends lost 2 bases at V and 5 bases at J; junction bases unmatched: 7. The CDR3 has 15 amino acids. The CDR3 DNA follows: TGTGCCAGCAGTTACCCGGGACAGGGTTCTCACGAGCAGTACTTC. Translated, it gives CASSYPGQGSHEQYF.

The V call is TRBV7-6, the J call TRBJ1-2; D is unresolved. V lost 3 bases, J lost 6 bases, and 14 bases lay in between. The CDR3 is made up of 14 amino acids. The germline V gene encodes CDR1 SGHVS and CDR2 FNYEAQ. The chain's CDR3 is CASSLAGRDDGYTF. The DNA for the CDR3 is TGTGCCAGCAGCTTGGCCGGGAGGGATGATGGCTACACCTTC.

J is TRBJ1-3 and V is TRBV5-6; 9 bases are shared with TRBD1. Germline CDR1 SGHDT, CDR2 YYEEEE. The CDR3 consists of 15 residues. V dropped 4 bases and J dropped 3; count of bases not matched to a gene: 5. The CDR3 here is CASSLGTGYGNTIYF. CDR3 DNA sequence: TGTGCCAGCAGCCTCGGGACAGGGTATGGAAACACCATATATTTT.